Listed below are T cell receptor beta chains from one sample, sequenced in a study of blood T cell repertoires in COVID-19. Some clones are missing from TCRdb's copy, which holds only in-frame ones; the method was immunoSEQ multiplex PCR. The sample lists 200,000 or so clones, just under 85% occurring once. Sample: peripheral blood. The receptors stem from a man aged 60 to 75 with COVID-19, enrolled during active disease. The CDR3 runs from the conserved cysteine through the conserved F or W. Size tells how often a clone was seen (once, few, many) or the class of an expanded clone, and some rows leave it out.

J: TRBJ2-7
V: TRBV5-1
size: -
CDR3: CASSSRALAGTNEQYF

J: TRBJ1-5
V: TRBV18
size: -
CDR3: CASSRELSNQPQHF

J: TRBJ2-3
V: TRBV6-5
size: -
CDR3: CASSYLLTGRDTQYF

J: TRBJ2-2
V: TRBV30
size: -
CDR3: CAWSSTGGGELFF

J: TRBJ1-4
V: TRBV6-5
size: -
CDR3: CASNLRGHTNEKLFF

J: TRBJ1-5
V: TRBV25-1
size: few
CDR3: CASSGAGQPSNQPQHF

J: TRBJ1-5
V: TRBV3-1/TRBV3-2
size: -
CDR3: CASSQGPRAVDQPQHF

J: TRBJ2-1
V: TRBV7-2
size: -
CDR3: CASSTSGRGSYNEQFF

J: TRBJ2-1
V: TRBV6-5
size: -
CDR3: CASRLRGAYGEQFF

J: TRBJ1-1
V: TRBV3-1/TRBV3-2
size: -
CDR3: CASSQTGTVNTEAFF

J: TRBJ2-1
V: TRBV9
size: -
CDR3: CASSPRMGSGSSSYNEQFF

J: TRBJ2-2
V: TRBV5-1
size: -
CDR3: CASSFPTGGTYTGELFF

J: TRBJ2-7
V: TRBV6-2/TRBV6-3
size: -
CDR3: CASSSMTESYEQYF

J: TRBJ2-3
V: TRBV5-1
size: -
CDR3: CASSPGLSPTDTQYF

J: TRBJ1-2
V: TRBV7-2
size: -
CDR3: CASSLERNYGYTF

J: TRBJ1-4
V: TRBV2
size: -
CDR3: CASTGTNEKLFF

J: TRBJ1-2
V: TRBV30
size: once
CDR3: CAWSVGGVHYGYTF

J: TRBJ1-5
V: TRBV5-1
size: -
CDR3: CASSLDRGDQPQHF

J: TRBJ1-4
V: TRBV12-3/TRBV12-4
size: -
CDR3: CASSLIFREKLFF

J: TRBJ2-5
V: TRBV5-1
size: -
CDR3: CASSLLEDSQETQYF

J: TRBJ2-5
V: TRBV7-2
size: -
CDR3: CASSSTGLVETQYF

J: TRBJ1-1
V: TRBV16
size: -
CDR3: CASSQWWDRSSPEAFF

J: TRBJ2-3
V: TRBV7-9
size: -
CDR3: CASSRTTDTQYF

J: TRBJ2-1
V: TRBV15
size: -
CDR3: CATSREAANEQFF

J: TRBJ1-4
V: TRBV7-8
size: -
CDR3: CASSPLRRQLNEKLFF

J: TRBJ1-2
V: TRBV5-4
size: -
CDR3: CASSTRTGGYGYTF

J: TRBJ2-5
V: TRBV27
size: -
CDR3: CASTAYRGAGETQYF

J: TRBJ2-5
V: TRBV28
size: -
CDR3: CASSWGTGSGGETQYF

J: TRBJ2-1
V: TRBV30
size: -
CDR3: CAWSRQDNEQFF

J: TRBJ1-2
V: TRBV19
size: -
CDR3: CASSTTTGDSRYTF

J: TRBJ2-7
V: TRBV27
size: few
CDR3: CASSLGTTSYEQYF

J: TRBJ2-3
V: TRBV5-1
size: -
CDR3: CASSSAGPTGRTDTQYF

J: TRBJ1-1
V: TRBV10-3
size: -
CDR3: CAISEHSGTVNTEAFF

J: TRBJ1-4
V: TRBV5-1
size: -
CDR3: CASSLGHETGNRLFF

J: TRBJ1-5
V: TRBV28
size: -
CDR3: CASSLYGSNQPQHF

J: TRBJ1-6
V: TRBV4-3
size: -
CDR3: CASSQAGPPSSPLHF

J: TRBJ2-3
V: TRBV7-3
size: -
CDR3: CASSSSGTDTQYF